This TCR beta chain came from a study of identical twins. Whole-study results and caveats: Analyses of zero insertions could be partly confounded by invariant MAIT and iNKT cells. Twins shared beta out-of-frame sequences in excess, but this excess was weaker.

TCRdb re-derived calls from the 5' RACE reads in MiXCR, one entry per CDR3 protein. Found here are hundreds of thousands of distinct CDR3 sequences, 21% of them singletons; the top ten hold roughly 4%. This clonotype was detected many times. Its antigen is currently unknown. Germline CDR1 SQVTM, CDR2 ANQGSEA. The CDR3 sequence is 13 residues long. Trimming took off 3 bases at V and 3 bases at J, with 10 bases between the two ends. These data also formed part of another study, on T cells expressing NK-cell markers. As that report states: Within the sequenced cohort of eight donors, seven exhibited HCMV seropositivity and one was seronegative. Leadership of the CD3+CD56-NKG2C+ fraction also belonged to these clonotypes in a handful of donors.

The V gene is TRBV29-1, the J gene TRBJ2-3; weak D call: TRBD1 (5 bases). Sequenced material: PBMCs. The receptor was derived from a young woman in good health. Written as DNA, the CDR3 is TGCAGCGTTGATCAGGGTGCGACAGATACGCAGTATTTT. Translated: CSVDQGATDTQYF.